This entry lists 6 T cell receptor beta chains sequenced from one sample in a study of T cell clonality in common variable immunodeficiency. Sequencing used immunoSEQ multiplex PCR; TCRdb keeps in-frame clones, though not all of them. There are 35,000 or so clones in the sample, none observed a single time. The sample taken for sequencing was peripheral blood mononuclear cells. These receptor sequences come from a person between 18 and 69 years old in good health.

This clone has ten or more counts. The CDR3 end falls 3 residues outside the read, so it is completed with the germline J gene. The chain has TRBV7-8 and TRBJ2-7; D is possibly TRBD2 (6 bases). V was shortened by 1 base and J by 3 bases, with 10 bases between the two germline ends. The length of the CDR3 is 14 residues. The germline gives CDR1 SGHVS, CDR2 FQNEAQ. The sequenced CDR3 bases are TGTGCCAGCAGCTTAGGGGGGGTCTACTACGAG. Amino acids: CASSLGGVYYE. The CDR3, in full, reads CASSLGGVYYEQYF.

This clone was counted ten times or more. The read comes to an end 3 residues before the CDR3 does, leaving the germline J gene to fill in the end. This sequence joins TRBV18 and TRBJ2-7; 9 nucleotides align to TRBD2. CDR3 size: 15 residues. V lost 4 bases, J lost 5 bases, and 9 bases stayed unmatched. Germline V CDR1 and CDR2: KGHSH, LQKENI. The CDR3 bases that were read are TGTGCCAGCTCACTAACTATAGCGGGAGTGGACGAG. Protein product: CASSLTIAGVDE. In full, the CDR3 reads CASSLTIAGVDEQYF. The complete variable domain, with remaining parts taken from reference TRBV18 and TRBJ2-7, reads NAGVMQNPRHLVRRRGQEARLRCSPMKGHSHVYWYRQLPEEGLKFMVYLQKENIIDESGMPKERFSAEFPKEGPSILRIQQVVRGDSAAYFCASSLTIAGVDEQYFGPGTRLTVT.

This clone was recorded at least ten times. The read ends 3 residues early relative to the CDR3; the germline J gene fills the gap. This chain connects TRBV6-1 to TRBJ2-5; no reliable D call. The CDR3 spans 13 residues. V lost 4 bases, J lost 1 base, and 7 bases lay in between. CDR1 is MNHNS and CDR2 is SASEGT in the germline V gene. CDR3 sequence reads: CASSVHSQETQYF. CDR3 DNA (partial): TGTGCCAGCAGTGTTCACAGCCAAGAGACC.

This clone was seen repeatedly, ten times or more. Coverage ceases 3 residues before the CDR3 finishes, and the germline J gene fills in the end. This sequence joins TRBV18 and TRBJ1-2, with a tentative D call TRBD1 (5 bases). The CDR3 has 16 amino acids. Germline CDR1 KGHSH, CDR2 LQKENI. The V end lost 1 base, the J end lost 1 base, and 13 bases lay between the germline ends. The sequenced CDR3 bases are TGTGCCAGCTCACCACTCGAGGGGCCAAGTAACTATGGC. Its translation: CASSPLEGPSNYG. The CDR3 as a whole reads CASSPLEGPSNYGYTF.

This clone was found many times. Coverage ceases 3 residues before the CDR3 finishes, and the germline J gene fills in the end. This chain joins TRBV9 and TRBJ1-1; 8 bases are shared with TRBD1. The CDR3 has 14 amino acids. Germline V gives CDR1 SGDLS, CDR2 YYNGEE. Germline trimming cut 3 bases from V and 3 bases from J; bases unmatched to any gene: 4. CDR3 sequence reads: CASSGATGDTEAFF. CDR3 DNA (partial): TGTGCCAGCAGCGGAGCGACAGGGGACACTGAA.

This clone occurred many times. The CDR3 is cut off 3 residues early in the read; its end comes from the germline J gene. This sequence joins TRBV2 and TRBJ2-4, with 8 nucleotides matching TRBD1. V dropped 4 bases and J dropped 7; count of bases not matched to a gene: 9. The CDR3 runs to 15 residues. Germline-derived CDR1 and CDR2 are SNHLY and FYNNEI. The sequenced CDR3 bases are TGTGCCAGCAGTGCTGGCAGGGGGCTTGTCAACATT. Translation gives CASSAGRGLVNI. The whole CDR3 is CASSAGRGLVNIQYF.